Sequencing of this T cell receptor beta chain was carried out in a study of blood T cells in healthy people across ages. Overall study results and limits: While age rose, TCR beta diversity per million T cells dropped in a roughly linear way. The study found TCR beta diversity correlated strongly with naive T cell percentage.

Details on this clonotype: Its antigen is unidentified.

The authors ran a second PCR of about 6 to 11 cycles using a sample-barcoded 5' primer and a J-beta primer mix. Paired-end reads containing CDR3 totaled no fewer than 3 million for each sample. Each CDR3 protein is one row after TCRdb ran MiXCR on the 5' RACE reads. The table lists about 640,000 distinct CDR3 sequences, roughly 53% of them singletons. This clonotype was obtained from a man aged 60 to 69 in good health. The sequenced sample was blood.

The CDR3 DNA reads TGTGCCAGCAGACGAACAGACACAGATACGCAGTATTTT. Translation gives CASRRTDTDTQYF. The rearrangement joins TRBV11-2 to TRBJ2-3; D unclear. The length of the CDR3 is 13 residues. Germline CDR1 is SGHAT and CDR2 is FQNNGV. V dropped 6 bases and J dropped 2 bases, with 9 bases sitting between them.